The 25 T cell receptor beta chains below come from one sample, sequenced in a study of T cell responses to AZD1222 COVID-19 vaccine (dated by TCRdb to the early 2020s). The library came from the immunoSEQ multiplex PCR assay. TCRdb took over this immuneACCESS table, retaining in-frame rearrangements with V and J assigned. Such tables are incomplete; in checked studies, under half of the missing clones stem from an unresolved V gene, and the remainder is unexplained. The sample table shows approximately 150,000 clones, and about 93% are seen once. The ten most abundant clones make up around 5.4% of the sample. The time point label on this specimen signifies: baseline before first vaccination. This sample comprised peripheral blood, obtained on day 0 of AZD1222 vaccination. All receptors derive from an adult in good health.

The rearrangement links TRBV12-3 or TRBV12-4 to TRBJ1-5, with 7 bases lining up with TRBD1. Trimming took 5 bases from V and 7 from J; bases not matched to a gene: 5. This CDR3 spans 13 amino acids. The CDR3 nucleotides are TGTGCCAGCAGTGAGGGGGCATGGCAGCCCCAGCATTTT. Its translation is CASSEGAWQPQHF.

The chain uses TRBV5-4 and TRBJ2-2, with D perhaps TRBD2 (6 bases). Between the trimmed V and J ends, which lost 0 bases and 1 base, there was a span of 13 bases. CDR1 and CDR2 (germline): SGHNT, YYREEE (reference sequence). The CDR3 runs to 17 residues. The CDR3 here is CASSLDPSAGNTGELFF. The CDR3 DNA reads as TGTGCCAGCAGCTTGGACCCCTCAGCGGGGAACACCGGGGAGCTGTTTTTT.

The rearrangement uses TRBV7-9 and TRBJ1-2; 7 bases map to TRBD1. The ends lost 5 bases at V and 3 bases at J; junction bases unmatched: 3. The CDR3 extends over 13 amino acids. The germline gives CDR1 SEHNR, CDR2 FQNEAQ (reference sequence). DNA for the CDR3: TGTGCCAGCAGCACCGACAGGGACTATGGCTACACCTTC. Protein sequence: CASSTDRDYGYTF. The full variable domain, rest sourced from reference TRBV7-9 and TRBJ1-2, is DTGVSQNPRHKITKRGQNVTFRCDPISEHNRLYWYRQTLGQGPEFLTYFQNEAQLEKSRLLSDRFSAERPKGSFSTLEIQRTEQGDSAMYLCASSTDRDYGYTFGSGTRLTVV.

This clone was seen just once. The chain has TRBV25-1 and TRBJ1-1; D might be TRBD1 (6 bases). Germline V CDR1 and CDR2: MGHDK, SYGVNS. This CDR3 contains 13 residues. V lost 5 bases, J lost 11 bases, and 18 bases lay in between. Written as DNA, the CDR3 is TGTGCCAGCAGTTGGGGGGGCCTCAGTACGGCTTTCTTT. Protein: CASSWGGLSTAFF.

The gene calls are TRBV6-2 or TRBV6-3 and TRBJ2-7; the D is unclear. Trimming pared 4 bases from V and 3 bases from J, leaving 13 bases between. CDR1 MNHEY and CDR2 SVGEGT come from the germline V gene. The CDR3 consists of 14 residues. DNA of the CDR3: TGTGCCAGCAGTTCCCCCTTCCTATACTACGAGCAGTACTTC. It is translated as CASSSPFLYYEQYF.

The J gene is TRBJ2-7, the V gene TRBV27; D not resolved. CDR1 is MNHEY, CDR2 SMNVEV, per germline (reference sequence). This CDR3 spans 16 amino acids. Trimming left V 3 bases short and J 3 bases short, with 18 bases between. CDR3 sequence reads: CASSLGLGPARYEQYF. CDR3 in DNA: TGTGCCAGCAGTTTGGGTTTAGGACCAGCGCGCTACGAGCAGTACTTC.

This chain links TRBV11-2 with TRBJ2-7, with D uncertain. Germline-derived CDR1 and CDR2 are SGHAT and FQNNGV. V was clipped by 5 bases and J by 0 bases, with 5 bases between them. The CDR3 has 12 amino acids. The CDR3 region has the DNA TGTGCCAGCAGCCCCAGCTCCTACGAGCAGTACTTC. This encodes CASSPSSYEQYF. Full variable domain (rest looked up from reference TRBV11-2 and TRBJ2-7): EAGVAQSPRYKIIEKRQSVAFWCNPISGHATLYWYQQILGQGPKLLIQFQNNGVVDDSQLPKDRFSAERLKGVDSTLKIQPAKLEDSAVYLCASSPSSYEQYFGPGTRLTVT.

J is TRBJ1-3 and V is TRBV19; no clear D. The V end was cut by 4 bases, the J end by 2 bases, with 12 bases between. Per the germline V gene, CDR1 is LNHDA and CDR2 is SQIVND (reference sequence). The length of the CDR3 is 15 residues. The CDR3 region has the DNA TGTGCCAGTAGTAAAAGGGATCTTACTGGAAACACCATATATTTT. This codes for CASSKRDLTGNTIYF.

This clone is a singleton in its sample. This chain links TRBV5-6 with TRBJ2-1; 8 nucleotides align to TRBD2. Germline lookup yields CDR1 SGHDT and CDR2 YYEEEE. The CDR3 has 19 residues. V was pared by 3 bases and J by 0 bases, with 14 bases of the junction left unmatched. The CDR3 DNA sequence: TGTGCCAGCAGCTCAGAAGGGCGCGGGAGGACCTTCTCCTACAATGAGCAGTTCTTC. It specifies CASSSEGRGRTFSYNEQFF. The variable domain in full, with the rest retrieved from reference TRBV5-6 and TRBJ2-1, is DAGVTQSPTHLIKTRGQQVTLRCSPKSGHDTVSWYQQALGQGPQFIFQYYEEEERQRGNFPDRFSGHQFPNYSSELNVNALLLGDSALYLCASSSEGRGRTFSYNEQFFGPGTRLTVL.

The chain couples TRBV24-1 to TRBJ1-5; the D is unclear. Between the trimmed V and J ends, which lost 12 bases and 3 bases, there was a span of 8 bases. The CDR3 is 11 residues long. Per the germline V gene, CDR1 is KGHDR and CDR2 is SFDVKD. CDR3 loop: CAGGNNQPQHF. The CDR3 DNA reads TGTGCCGGAGGAAACAATCAGCCCCAGCATTTT.

The rearrangement joins TRBV6-5 to TRBJ1-2; D remains ambiguous. V was pared by 7 bases and J by 1 base, with 13 bases between. CDR3 length: 14 residues. Per germline, CDR1 MNHEY and CDR2 SVGAGI. CDR3 protein: CASTLQWGNYGYTF. The DNA for the CDR3 is TGTGCCAGCACCCTACAATGGGGTAACTATGGCTACACCTTC.

The chain uses TRBV18 and TRBJ1-5; no clear D gene. The V gene's germline CDR1 is KGHSH and CDR2 LQKENI. Trimming stripped 2 bases from V and 2 bases from J, with 13 bases between. This CDR3 region has 16 residues. The DNA of the CDR3 is TGTGCCAGCTCACCAGTTTTGGGAGACGGCAATCAGCCCCAGCATTTT. This gives the protein CASSPVLGDGNQPQHF.

The chain employs TRBV6-1 and TRBJ1-5, with D hard to call. CDR1 and CDR2 from the germline V gene are MNHNS and SASEGT. V was shortened by 1 base and J by 9 bases, with 4 bases between the two germline ends. This CDR3 contains 11 residues. CDR3 DNA: TGTGCCAGCAGTGAAGACTGGCCCCAGCATTTT. Translated, it gives CASSEDWPQHF.

This clone was observed a handful of times. The CDR3 loop reads CASSEQQGGEKLFF. In DNA form, the CDR3 reads TGTGCCAGCAGTGAACAACAGGGCGGGGAAAAACTGTTTTTT. This chain joins TRBV2 and TRBJ1-4, with TRBD1 as a possible D gene (6 bases). The CDR3 runs 14 residues. Germline assignment: CDR1 SNHLY and CDR2 FYNNEI. The V end was cut by 2 bases, the J end by 8 bases, with 12 bases between.

The chain is built from TRBV5-8 and TRBJ2-5, with D maybe TRBD1 (7 bases). The CDR3 has 15 amino acids. V shed 3 bases and J shed 4 bases, with 16 bases lying between them. Germline CDR1 is SGHTS and CDR2 is YDEGEE. CDR3 coding DNA: TGTGCCAGCAGCTCCTTGACAGGGCGGGGAGAGACCCAGTACTTC. This sequence encodes CASSSLTGRGETQYF.

CDR3 loop: CASGTGGQGNIQYF. The DNA for the CDR3 is TGTGCCTCCGGGACAGGGGGACAGGGAAACATTCAGTACTTC. The gene calls are TRBV10-3 and TRBJ2-4; 11 nucleotides line up with TRBD1. The germline CDR1 and CDR2 sequences are ENHRY and SYGVKD. The CDR3 spans 14 residues. The trim removed 11 bases at V and 6 bases at J, leaving 9 bases unmatched.

A note on this clone: An end of the junction differs from the germline gene, which may be a read error. The J gene is TRBJ2-1, the V gene TRBV7-2; TRBD2 might be the D (6 bases). In germline, CDR1 is SGHTA, CDR2 FQGNSA. This CDR3 is built from 16 residues. CDR3 sequence reads: CASSLVLGDSFNEQFF. The DNA of the CDR3 is TGTGCCAGCAGCTTAGTCCTGGGGGACTCCTTCAATGAGCAGTTCTTC.

This chain connects TRBV10-3 to TRBJ1-5; maybe TRBD1 (5 bases). V lost 0 bases to trimming and J lost 4 bases, with 13 bases between them. The CDR3 spans 16 residues. Looked up from germline, CDR1 is ENHRY and CDR2 is SYGVKD. This chain's CDR3 is CAISESGARGNQPQHF. CDR3 DNA: TGTGCCATCAGTGAGTCAGGGGCGAGGGGAAATCAGCCCCAGCATTTT.

The genes are TRBV15 and TRBJ2-7, with 11 positions matching TRBD2. The CDR3 extends over 15 amino acids. The V gene's germline CDR1 is LNHNV and CDR2 YYDKDF (reference sequence). J was trimmed by 3 bases and V by 0 bases; bases with no gene match: 1. The CDR3 DNA sequence: TGTGCCACCAGCAGAGATACTAGCGGGGGCTACGAGCAGTACTTC. As protein: CATSRDTSGGYEQYF.

This clone was seen only once. This chain joins TRBV3-1 (or the pseudogene TRBV3-2) and TRBJ1-3, with 8 bases aligning to TRBD1. CDR1 is LGHDT, CDR2 YNNKEL, per germline (reference sequence). V was pared by 4 bases and J by 0 bases, with 2 bases of the junction left unmatched. The CDR3 loop spans 15 amino acids. CDR3 in amino acids: CASSRQGNSGNTIYF. The CDR3 DNA is TGTGCCAGCAGCCGACAGGGGAACTCTGGAAACACCATATATTTT.

Points on this clone: Relative to the germline gene, one junction end is altered; a read error may explain this. The V and J genes are TRBV7-2 and TRBJ2-1; 10 nucleotides line up with TRBD2. The CDR3 runs 15 residues. Germline V gene sequence: CDR1 SGHTA, CDR2 FQGNSA. The CDR3 DNA reads TGTGCCAGCAGCGTAGCGGGAGGCCGTATCTTAGAGCAGTTCTTC. It codes for CASSVAGGRILEQFF.

The genes are TRBV2 and TRBJ1-1; D is unresolved. The V end lost 4 bases, the J end lost 6 bases, and 9 bases lay between the germline ends. Germline V lookup: CDR1 SNHLY, CDR2 FYNNEI. The length of the CDR3 is 12 residues. Written as DNA, the CDR3 is TGTGCCAGCAGTGTGAGCGACCCTGAAGCTTTCTTT. This sequence encodes CASSVSDPEAFF.

This chain uses TRBV6-2 or TRBV6-3 with TRBJ1-6, with D hard to call. The germline V gene encodes CDR1 MNHEY and CDR2 SVGEGT. V was pared by 2 bases and J by 1 base, with 12 bases between. This CDR3 spans 17 amino acids. CDR3 protein: CASSYAVEGSYNSPLHF. DNA for the CDR3: TGTGCCAGCAGTTACGCGGTGGAGGGTTCCTATAATTCACCCCTCCACTTT.

V is TRBV21-1 and J is TRBJ2-7; the D call TRBD1 from the table was never checked on the DNA. TRBV21-1 is a known pseudogene. The CDR3 sequence is 17 residues long. Here the CDR3 DNA reads TGTGCCAGCAGCGTTTGGACATGCCCTAAGAGCTCCTACGAGCAGTACTTC. Amino acids: CASSVWTCPKSSYEQYF.

J is TRBJ2-5 and V is TRBV25-1, with TRBD1 matching over 7 bases. This CDR3 region has 15 residues. After removal of 3 bases from V and 2 bases from J, the junction contained 6 bases not matched to a gene. Germline lookup yields CDR1 MGHDK and CDR2 SYGVNS. CDR3 region: CASSDRGSFQETQYF. The CDR3 bases are TGTGCCAGCAGTGACAGGGGGTCCTTTCAAGAGACCCAGTACTTC.